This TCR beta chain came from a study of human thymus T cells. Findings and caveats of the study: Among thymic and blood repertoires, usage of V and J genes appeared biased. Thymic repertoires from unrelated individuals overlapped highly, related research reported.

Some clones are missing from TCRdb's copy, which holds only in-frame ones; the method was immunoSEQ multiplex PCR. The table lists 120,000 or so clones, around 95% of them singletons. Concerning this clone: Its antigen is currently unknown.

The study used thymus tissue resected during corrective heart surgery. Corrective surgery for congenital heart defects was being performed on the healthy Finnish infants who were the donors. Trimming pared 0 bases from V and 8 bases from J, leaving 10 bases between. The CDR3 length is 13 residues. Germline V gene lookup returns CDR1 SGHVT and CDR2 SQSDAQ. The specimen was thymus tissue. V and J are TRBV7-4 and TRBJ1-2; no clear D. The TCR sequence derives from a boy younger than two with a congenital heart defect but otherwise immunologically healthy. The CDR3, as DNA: TGTGCCAGCAGCTTAGCACGCTCGGGGGGCTACACCTTC. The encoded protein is CASSLARSGGYTF.